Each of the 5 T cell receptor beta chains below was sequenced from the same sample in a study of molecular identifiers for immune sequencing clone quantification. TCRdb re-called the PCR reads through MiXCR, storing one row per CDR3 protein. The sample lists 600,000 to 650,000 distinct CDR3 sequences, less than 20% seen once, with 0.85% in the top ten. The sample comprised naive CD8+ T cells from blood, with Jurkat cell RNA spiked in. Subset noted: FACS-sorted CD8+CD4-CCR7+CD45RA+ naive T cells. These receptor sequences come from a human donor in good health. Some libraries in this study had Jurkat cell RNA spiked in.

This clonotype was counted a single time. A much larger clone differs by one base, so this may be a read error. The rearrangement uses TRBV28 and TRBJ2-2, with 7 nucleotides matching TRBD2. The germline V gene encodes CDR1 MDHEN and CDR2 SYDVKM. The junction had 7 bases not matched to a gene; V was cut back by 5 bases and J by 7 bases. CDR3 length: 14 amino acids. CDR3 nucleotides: TGTGCCAGCAGTCCACTAGCGCTGGACGGGGAGCTGTTTTTT. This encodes CASSPLALDGELFF.

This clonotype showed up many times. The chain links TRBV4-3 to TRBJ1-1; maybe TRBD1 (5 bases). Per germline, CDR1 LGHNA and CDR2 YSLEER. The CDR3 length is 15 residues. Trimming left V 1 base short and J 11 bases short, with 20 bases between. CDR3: CASSQGQSGTPGAFF. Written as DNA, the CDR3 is TGCGCCAGCAGCCAAGGACAATCCGGGACCCCAGGGGCTTTCTTT.

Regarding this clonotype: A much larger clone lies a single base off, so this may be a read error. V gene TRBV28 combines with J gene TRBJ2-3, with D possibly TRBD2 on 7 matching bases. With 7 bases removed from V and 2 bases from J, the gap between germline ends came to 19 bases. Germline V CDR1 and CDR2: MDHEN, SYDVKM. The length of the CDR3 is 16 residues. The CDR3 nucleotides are TGTGCCAGCACCCAGGGGTCTAGCGGATCCACAGATACGCAGTATTTT. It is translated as CASTQGSSGSTDTQYF. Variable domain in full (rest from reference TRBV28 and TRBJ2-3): DVKVTQSSRYLVKRTGEKVFLECVQDMDHENMFWYRQDPGLGLRLIYFSYDVKMKEKGDIPEGYSVSREKKERFSLILESASTNQTSMYLCASTQGSSGSTDTQYFGPGTRLTVL.

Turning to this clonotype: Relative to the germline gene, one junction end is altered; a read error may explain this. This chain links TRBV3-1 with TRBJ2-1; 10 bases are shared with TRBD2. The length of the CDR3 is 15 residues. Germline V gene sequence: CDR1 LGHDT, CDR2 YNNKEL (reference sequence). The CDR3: CANSTQRGGPNEQFF. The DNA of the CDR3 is TGTGCCAACAGCACCCAGCGGGGGGGCCCCAATGAGCAGTTCTTC.

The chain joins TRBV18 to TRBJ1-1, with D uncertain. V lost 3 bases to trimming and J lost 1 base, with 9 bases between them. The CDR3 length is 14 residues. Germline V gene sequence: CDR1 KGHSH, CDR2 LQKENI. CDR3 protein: CASSPGAANTEAFF. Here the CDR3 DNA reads TGTGCCAGCTCACCGGGCGCAGCGAACACTGAAGCTTTCTTT.